Below, 3 T cell receptor beta chains from the same sample are listed, as sequenced in a study of blood T cell repertoires in COVID-19. Method: immunoSEQ multiplex PCR; TCRdb's copy keeps in-frame clones and lacks some. The data hold 390,000 or so clones, with around 83% observed a single time. Sequenced input: PBMCs or T cells enriched from blood (not recorded which). The receptor set was obtained from a woman aged 50 to 65 who had recovered from COVID-19.

This chain uses TRBV6-2 or TRBV6-3 with TRBJ2-7; TRBD2 might be the D (6 bases). Trimming took 1 base from V and 0 from J, leaving 13 bases between them. The CDR3 has 16 amino acids. Looked up from germline, CDR1 is MNHEY and CDR2 is SVGEGT. The CDR3 region is CASSYLRPGSSYEQYF. In nucleotides, the CDR3 is TGTGCCAGCAGTTACTTACGGCCCGGGAGCTCCTACGAGCAGTACTTC.

DNA of the CDR3: TGTGCCAGCAGCGAGGGGGGACTACTGAACACCGGGGAGCTGTTTTTT. It encodes CASSEGGLLNTGELFF. The genes are TRBV9 and TRBJ2-2; D perhaps matches TRBD2 (7 bases). With 3 bases removed from V and 1 base from J, the gap between germline ends came to 13 bases. The CDR3 totals 16 residues. Looked up from germline, CDR1 is SGDLS and CDR2 is YYNGEE. The full variable domain, rest sourced from reference TRBV9 and TRBJ2-2, is DSGVTQTPKHLITATGQRVTLRCSPRSGDLSVYWYQQSLDQGLQFLIQYYNGEERAKGNILERFSAQQFPDLHSELNLSSLELGDSALYFCASSEGGLLNTGELFFGEGSRLTVL.

This chain links TRBV28 with TRBJ2-7; possibly TRBD1 for D (5 bases). Germline V gene sequence: CDR1 MDHEN, CDR2 SYDVKM. The CDR3 spans 12 residues. The V gene lost 6 bases and the J gene lost 2 bases, with 8 bases spanning the gap. The CDR3: CASSRTPYEQYF. The CDR3 nucleotides read TGTGCCAGCAGCCGGACACCCTACGAGCAGTACTTC.